This TCR beta chain was sequenced in a study of blood T cell repertoires in COVID-19. Study information: Material from acute and convalescent COVID-19 was sourced from the United States, Italy and Spain. PBMCs, B-cell-depleted T cells, or T cells provided the cDNA or gDNA that made up the material.

The CDR3 runs to 14 residues. With 4 bases removed from V and 0 bases from J, the gap between germline ends came to 8 bases. Germline V gene data show CDR1 as SGHTA and CDR2 as FQGTGA. In the original workflow: Using reference gene primer amplification, nucleated cell counts were estimated. TCRdb's table, derived via immunoSEQ multiplex PCR, lists solely in-frame clones and lacks some. The V and J calls and clone size come from that table; D and trimming were worked out from the DNA. The sample carries 250,000 to 350,000 clones, around 90% recorded once. Sequences were obtained from peripheral blood. This clonotype originated in a woman aged 40 to 50 who had recovered from COVID-19. The genes are TRBV7-3 and TRBJ2-3, with D maybe TRBD1 (5 bases). CDR3 sequence (DNA): TGTGCCAGCAGCTCGCAGGGTAGCACAGATACGCAGTATTTT. As protein: CASSSQGSTDTQYF.